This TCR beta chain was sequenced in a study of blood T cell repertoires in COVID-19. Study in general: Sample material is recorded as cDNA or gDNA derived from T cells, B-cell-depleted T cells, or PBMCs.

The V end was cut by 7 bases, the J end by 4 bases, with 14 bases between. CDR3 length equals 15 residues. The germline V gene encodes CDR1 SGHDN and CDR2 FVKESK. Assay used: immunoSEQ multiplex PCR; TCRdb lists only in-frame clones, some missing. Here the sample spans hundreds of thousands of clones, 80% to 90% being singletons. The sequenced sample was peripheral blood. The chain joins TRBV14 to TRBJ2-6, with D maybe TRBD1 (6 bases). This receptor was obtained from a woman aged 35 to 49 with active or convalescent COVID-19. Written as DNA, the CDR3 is TGTGCCAGCAACCTGGCAGGGGCGGGGGCCAACGTCCTGACTTTC. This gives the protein CASNLAGAGANVLTF. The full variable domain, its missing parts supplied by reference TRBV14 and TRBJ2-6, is EAGVTQFPSHSVIEKGQTVTLRCDPISGHDNLYWYRRVMGKEIKFLLHFVKESKQDESGMPNNRFLAERTGGTYSTLKVQPAELEDSGVYFCASNLAGAGANVLTFGAGSRLTVL.